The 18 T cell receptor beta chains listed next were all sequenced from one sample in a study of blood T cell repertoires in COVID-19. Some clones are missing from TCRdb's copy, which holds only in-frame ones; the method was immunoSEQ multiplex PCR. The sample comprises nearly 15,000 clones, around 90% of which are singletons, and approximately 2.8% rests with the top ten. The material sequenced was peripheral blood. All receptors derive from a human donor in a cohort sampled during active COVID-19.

The CDR3 DNA reads TGTGCCAGTAGTATACCGGGACAGGGGGCAGGGGCCCTCCACTTT. Its translation is CASSIPGQGAGALHF. This sequence joins TRBV19 and TRBJ1-6; TRBD1 matches 12 bases. Germline CDR1 and CDR2: LNHDA and SQIVND (reference sequence). The CDR3 is 15 amino acids. With V trimmed by 2 bases and J by 14 bases, 7 bases remained unmatched.

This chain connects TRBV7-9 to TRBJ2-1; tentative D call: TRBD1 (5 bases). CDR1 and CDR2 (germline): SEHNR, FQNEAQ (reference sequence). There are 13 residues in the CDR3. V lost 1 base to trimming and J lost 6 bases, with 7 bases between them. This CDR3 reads CASSLGQFNEQFF. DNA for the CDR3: TGTGCCAGCAGCTTAGGACAGTTCAATGAGCAGTTCTTC.

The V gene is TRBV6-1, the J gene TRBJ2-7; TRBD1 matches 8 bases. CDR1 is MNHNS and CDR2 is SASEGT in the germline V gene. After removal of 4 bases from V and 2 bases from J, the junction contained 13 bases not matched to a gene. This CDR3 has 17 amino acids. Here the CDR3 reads CASSGQSRGLTPYEQYF. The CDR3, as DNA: TGTGCCAGCAGTGGACAAAGCAGGGGGCTAACCCCCTACGAGCAGTACTTC.

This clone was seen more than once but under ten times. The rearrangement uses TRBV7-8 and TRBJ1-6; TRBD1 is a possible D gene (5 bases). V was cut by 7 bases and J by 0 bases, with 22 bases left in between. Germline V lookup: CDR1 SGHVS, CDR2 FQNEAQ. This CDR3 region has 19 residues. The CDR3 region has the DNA TGTGCCAGCACCACTCCGGGGGGGACTCGAAGCTCCTATAATTCACCCCTCCACTTT. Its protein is CASTTPGGTRSSYNSPLHF.

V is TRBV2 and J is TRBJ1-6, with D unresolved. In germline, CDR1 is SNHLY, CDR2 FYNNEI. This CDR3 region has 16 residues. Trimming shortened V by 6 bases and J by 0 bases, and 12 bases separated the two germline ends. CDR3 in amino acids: CASRRAPSSYNSPLHF. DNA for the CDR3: TGTGCCAGCAGGAGGGCCCCGAGCTCCTATAATTCACCCCTCCACTTT.

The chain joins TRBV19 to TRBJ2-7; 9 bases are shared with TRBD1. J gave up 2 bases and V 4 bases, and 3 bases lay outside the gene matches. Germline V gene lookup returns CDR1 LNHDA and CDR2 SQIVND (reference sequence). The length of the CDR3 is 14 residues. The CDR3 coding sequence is TGTGCCAGTAGTACCCGGGACAGGGCCTACGAGCAGTACTTC. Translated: CASSTRDRAYEQYF.

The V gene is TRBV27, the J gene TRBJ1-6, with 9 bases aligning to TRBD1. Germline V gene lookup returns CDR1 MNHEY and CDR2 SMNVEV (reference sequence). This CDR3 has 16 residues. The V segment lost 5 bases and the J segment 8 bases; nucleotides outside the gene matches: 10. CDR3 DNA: TGTGCCAGCAGTCCCCGTCGGACAGGGGAGGATTCACCCCTCCACTTT. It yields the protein CASSPRRTGEDSPLHF.

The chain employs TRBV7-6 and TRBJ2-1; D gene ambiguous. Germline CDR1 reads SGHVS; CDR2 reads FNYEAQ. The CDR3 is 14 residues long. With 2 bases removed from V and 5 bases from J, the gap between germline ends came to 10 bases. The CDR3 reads CASSLNQVNNEQFF. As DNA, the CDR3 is TGTGCCAGCAGCTTAAATCAGGTTAACAATGAGCAGTTCTTC.

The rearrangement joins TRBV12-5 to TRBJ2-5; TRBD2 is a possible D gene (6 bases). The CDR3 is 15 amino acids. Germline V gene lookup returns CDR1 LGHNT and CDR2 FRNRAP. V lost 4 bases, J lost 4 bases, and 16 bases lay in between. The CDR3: CASGSSVTRGETQYF. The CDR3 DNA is TGTGCTAGTGGTTCGTCCGTGACTAGAGGAGAGACCCAGTACTTC.

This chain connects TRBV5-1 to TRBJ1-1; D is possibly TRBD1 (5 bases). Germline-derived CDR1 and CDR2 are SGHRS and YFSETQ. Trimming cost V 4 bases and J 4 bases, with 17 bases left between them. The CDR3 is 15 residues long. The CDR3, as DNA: TGCGCCAGCAGCGGTCTGGGGCCGCTCGGCACTGAAGCTTTCTTT. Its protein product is CASSGLGPLGTEAFF.

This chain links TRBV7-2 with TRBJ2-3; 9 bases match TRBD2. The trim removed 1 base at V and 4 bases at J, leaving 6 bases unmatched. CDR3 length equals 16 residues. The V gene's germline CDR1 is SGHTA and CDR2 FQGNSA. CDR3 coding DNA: TGTGCCAGCAGCTTAGTAGCGGGGGCCCGCTCAGATACGCAGTATTTT. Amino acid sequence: CASSLVAGARSDTQYF.

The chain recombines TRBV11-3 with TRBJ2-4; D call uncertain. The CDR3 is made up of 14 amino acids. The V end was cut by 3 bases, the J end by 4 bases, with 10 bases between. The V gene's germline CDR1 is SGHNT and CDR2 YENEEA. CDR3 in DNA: TGTGCCAGCAGCTTGGGTCCCGGGAAAAACATTCAGTACTTC. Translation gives CASSLGPGKNIQYF.

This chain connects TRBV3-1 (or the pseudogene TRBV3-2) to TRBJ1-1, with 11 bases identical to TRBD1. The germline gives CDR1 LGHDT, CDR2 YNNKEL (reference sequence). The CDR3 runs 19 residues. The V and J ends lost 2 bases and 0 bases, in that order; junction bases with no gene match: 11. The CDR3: CASSQNLGQGGRMNTEAFF. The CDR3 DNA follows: TGTGCCAGCAGCCAAAACTTGGGACAGGGGGGTCGCATGAACACTGAAGCTTTCTTT.

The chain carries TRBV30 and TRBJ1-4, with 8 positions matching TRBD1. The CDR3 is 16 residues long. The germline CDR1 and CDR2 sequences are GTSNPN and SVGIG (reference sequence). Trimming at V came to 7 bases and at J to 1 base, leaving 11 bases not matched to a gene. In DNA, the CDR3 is TGTGCCTATAGGACAGGGAAGGGCGGAACTAATGAAAAACTGTTTTTT. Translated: CAYRTGKGGTNEKLFF. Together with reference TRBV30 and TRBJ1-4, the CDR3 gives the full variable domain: SQTIHQWPATLVQPVGSPLSLECTVEGTSNPNLYWYRQAAGRGLQLLFYSVGIGQISSEVPQNLSASRPQDRQFILSSKKLLLSDSGFYLCAYRTGKGGTNEKLFFGSGTQLSVL.

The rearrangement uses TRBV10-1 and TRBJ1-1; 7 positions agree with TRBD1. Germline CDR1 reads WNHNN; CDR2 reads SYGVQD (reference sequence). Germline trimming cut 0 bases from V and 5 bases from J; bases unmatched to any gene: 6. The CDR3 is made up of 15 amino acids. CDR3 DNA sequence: TGCGCCAGCAGTGAGTCCGGCAGGGGGGCGACTGAAGCTTTCTTT. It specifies CASSESGRGATEAFF.

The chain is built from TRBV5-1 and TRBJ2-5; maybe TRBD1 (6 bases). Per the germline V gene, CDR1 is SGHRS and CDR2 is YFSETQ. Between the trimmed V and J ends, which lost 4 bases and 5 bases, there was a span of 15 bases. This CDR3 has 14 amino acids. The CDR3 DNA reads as TGCGCCAGCAGCCAAACAGGGTTTCAGGAGACCCAGTACTTC. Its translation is CASSQTGFQETQYF.

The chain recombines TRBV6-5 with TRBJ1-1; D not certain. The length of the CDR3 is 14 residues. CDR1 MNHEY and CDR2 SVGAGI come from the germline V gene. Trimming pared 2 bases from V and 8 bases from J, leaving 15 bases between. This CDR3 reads CASSYDGWATEAFF. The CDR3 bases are TGTGCCAGCAGTTACGATGGGTGGGCTACAGAAGCTTTCTTT.

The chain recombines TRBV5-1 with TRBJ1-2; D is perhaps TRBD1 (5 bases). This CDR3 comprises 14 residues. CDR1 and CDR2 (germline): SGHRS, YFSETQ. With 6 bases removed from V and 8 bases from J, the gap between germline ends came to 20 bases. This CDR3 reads CASKPGGGLGGYTF. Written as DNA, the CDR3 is TGCGCCAGCAAACCCGGGGGAGGATTGGGAGGCTACACCTTC.